Listed here are 3 T cell receptor beta chains from one sample, sequenced in a study of monozygotic twins with inflammatory bowel disease. TCRdb re-called the 5' RACE reads and gives one entry per CDR3 protein, without DNA. The sample has some 210,000 distinct CDR3 sequences. The sample comprised blood. These receptors were obtained from a human donor with ulcerative colitis or Crohn's disease, or a healthy co-twin of an affected twin (not recorded which).

This rearrangement joins TRBV18 to TRBJ2-7; there is no DNA to check the TCRdb D call of TRBD1. Germline CDR1 is KGHSH and CDR2 is LQKENI. CDR3 length: 14 residues. CDR3 amino acids: CASSMDRVRNEQYF.

V is TRBV29-1 and J is TRBJ1-3; no DNA is available, so the TRBD1 call from TCRdb remains unchecked. Germline lookup yields CDR1 SQVTM and CDR2 ANQGSEA. The CDR3 consists of 15 residues. CDR3 loop: CSVMRDAYSGNTIYF.

This rearrangement joins TRBV19 to TRBJ2-3; TCRdb picks TRBD2, but there is no DNA to check that call. Germline loops: CDR1 LNHDA, CDR2 SQIVND (reference sequence). CDR3 length: 14 residues. The CDR3 region is CASSYQRGTDTQYF.